The TCR beta chain under discussion was sequenced for a study of OX40 agonist ivuxolimab in advanced cancers. The assay was immunoSEQ multiplex PCR, and TCRdb's table has in-frame clones only and misses some. The data hold approximately 83,000 clones, with over 75% observed a single time. The germline CDR1 and CDR2 sequences are SGHNT and YYREEE (reference sequence). This CDR3 has 12 amino acids. V lost 2 bases, J lost 7 bases, and 8 bases lay in between. Findings and caveats of the study: CD8+ T cells were the subset that, on average, had more expanded clones than CD4+. Dosing at 0.1 to 3.0 mg/kg was accompanied by clonal expansion of CD4+ and CD8+ blood T cells by week 6.

A few counts support this clone. Antigen: not known. The V call is TRBV5-4, the J call TRBJ2-3, with unresolved D. This TCR was recovered from an adult with an advanced solid tumor such as melanoma, head and neck, liver or kidney cancer. This specimen was CD4+ or CD8+ T cells sorted from blood, taken in a trial of the OX40 agonist ivuxolimab. CDR3 nucleotide sequence: TGTGCCAGCAGCTTCAACGAGAATACGCAGTATTTT. This sequence encodes CASSFNENTQYF.